This T cell receptor (beta chain) was found in a study of T-cell reconstitution after alpha-beta-depleted transplantation in children. The study's findings and limits: Surviving thymic progenitors and recipient T cells were the source of high TCRbeta diversity at day 60 in some patients. T-cell numbers and diversity, one year after transplant, stemmed largely from T cells that were newly produced. Alpha-beta T cells about two months after transplant reportedly derived from several hundred expanded graft clones.

Comment on this clonotype: Its target is not known. This CDR3 is missing its conserved last phenylalanine or tryptophan, likely due to a read error.

Using unique molecular identifiers, the investigators prepared the TCRbeta library. TCRdb processed the PCR reads anew with MiXCR; each CDR3 protein has one entry. The data hold about 300,000 distinct CDR3 sequences, with 7.5% to 9% observed a single time. The CDR3 loop spans 13 amino acids. Between the trimmed V and J ends, which lost 3 bases and 1 base, there was a span of 6 bases. This TCR was recovered from a female patient aged 2-9 years who had a stem cell transplant for Fanconi anemia, so the T cells may come from the graft donor. The sequenced sample was peripheral blood, obtained 360 days after TCRalphabeta/CD19-depleted stem cell transplant. The rearrangement uses TRBV12-3 or TRBV12-4 and TRBJ1-1; D call uncertain. The CDR3 DNA follows: TGTGCCAGCAGTTTTTCAGCGAACACTGAAGCTTTCTGT. As protein: CASSFSANTEAFC.